A single sample is the source of the 19 T cell receptor beta chains below, sequenced in a study of blood T cells in healthy people across ages. Next came a second PCR, run for roughly 6 to 11 cycles, which used a sample-barcoded 5' primer along with a J-beta primer mix. Each CDR3 protein is one row after TCRdb ran MiXCR on the 5' RACE reads. Seen here are 850,000 to 1,000,000 distinct CDR3 sequences, approximately 49% observed once, and the top ten hold about an eighth. Material: blood. Receptors were obtained from a young man in good health.

This chain uses TRBV10-3 with TRBJ2-2; D may be TRBD1 (6 bases). The V end was cut by 6 bases, the J end by 6 bases, with 11 bases between. Per germline, CDR1 ENHRY and CDR2 SYGVKD. The CDR3 is 13 amino acids. CDR3 in amino acids: CAIRETGSGELFF. In DNA, the CDR3 is TGTGCCATCAGGGAAACAGGGTCCGGGGAGCTGTTTTTT.

This chain uses TRBV12-3 or TRBV12-4 with TRBJ2-3, with TRBD2 matching over 8 bases. The CDR3 extends over 15 amino acids. Trimming cost V 6 bases and J 0 bases; bases outside gene matches: 5. CDR3 coding DNA: TGTGCCAGCAGAGGGACTAGGGAGAGCACAGATACGCAGTATTTT. Translating it yields CASRGTRESTDTQYF.

This clonotype turned up a few times. The chain has TRBV4-1 and TRBJ2-1; TRBD1 is a possible D gene (6 bases). Germline V gene data show CDR1 as MGHRA and CDR2 as YSYEKL. This CDR3 has 14 residues. Trimming pared 5 bases from V and 3 bases from J, leaving 11 bases between. The CDR3 sequence: CASSDGQLYNEQFF. The CDR3 nucleotides are TGCGCCAGCAGCGATGGACAGCTCTACAATGAGCAGTTCTTC.

The sample holds one count of this clonotype. V usage is TRBV9 and J usage is TRBJ2-4; the D is unclear. V was trimmed by 1 base and J by 15 bases, leaving 20 bases between them. CDR3 length: 14 amino acids. CDR1 and CDR2 from the germline V gene are SGDLS and YYNGEE. The CDR3 is CASSVMDGPYERYF. CDR3 DNA sequence: TGTGCCAGCAGCGTAATGGACGGACCCTACGAGCGGTACTTC.

The chain is built from TRBV11-1 and TRBJ1-2, with D hard to call. Trimming removed 5 bases from V and 8 bases from J, with 12 bases in between. The CDR3 loop spans 12 amino acids. Germline CDR1 and CDR2: SGHAT and FQDESV (reference sequence). The CDR3, as DNA: TGTGCCAGCAGCGATTGGACTGGGGGCTACACCTTC. It encodes CASSDWTGGYTF.

This clonotype was detected only a few times. The chain has TRBV5-1 and TRBJ2-7; possibly TRBD1 or TRBD2 for D (6 bases each). This CDR3 comprises 12 residues. CDR1 SGHRS and CDR2 YFSETQ come from the germline V gene. Trimming left V 4 bases short and J 6 bases short, with 11 bases between. CDR3 protein: CASSAGQREQYF. The CDR3 DNA reads TGCGCCAGCAGCGCGGGACAACGCGAGCAGTACTTC.

As to this clonotype: A read error may produce the germline difference seen at one junction end. V gene TRBV7-2 combines with J gene TRBJ2-1; D not certain. Germline V CDR1 and CDR2: SGHTA, FQGNSA. CDR3 size: 15 residues. The CDR3 region is CASNLEANSYNEQFF. The CDR3 bases are TGTGCCAGCAACTTAGAGGCTAATTCGTACAATGAGCAGTTCTTC.

This clonotype occurred many times. The chain uses TRBV5-1 and TRBJ2-5; 9 positions agree with TRBD2. V lost 5 bases to trimming and J lost 2 bases; unmatched junction nucleotides: 10. Looked up from germline, CDR1 is SGHRS and CDR2 is YFSETQ. The CDR3 is 16 amino acids. The CDR3 DNA sequence: TGCGCCAGCAGGCAGTCGCCTAGCGGGGCACAAGAGACCCAGTACTTC. Amino acids: CASRQSPSGAQETQYF.

The chain joins TRBV4-1 to TRBJ1-4; D is uncertain. In germline, CDR1 is MGHRA, CDR2 YSYEKL. Trimming took off 0 bases at V and 8 bases at J, with 16 bases between the two ends. The CDR3 is 16 amino acids. The DNA for the CDR3 is TGCGCCAGCAGCCAAGATCCAAGCGTCGGTAAAGAAAAACTGTTTTTT. It is translated as CASSQDPSVGKEKLFF.

The chain links TRBV28 to TRBJ2-1, with D possibly matching TRBD2 (7 bases). CDR3 size: 12 residues. Trimming took off 7 bases at V and 9 bases at J, with 13 bases between the two ends. In germline, CDR1 is MDHEN, CDR2 SYDVKM. The CDR3 spells CASTGGASEQFF. The CDR3 DNA reads TGTGCCAGCACTGGGGGGGCCTCTGAGCAGTTCTTC.

V is TRBV25-1 and J is TRBJ2-5, with D possibly TRBD1 on 6 matching bases. The J call is uncertain, as TRBJ2-7 better fits the DNA end. The CDR3 runs 14 residues. CDR1 MGHDK and CDR2 SYGVNS come from the germline V gene. The CDR3 DNA reads as TGTGCCAGCAGCGAGGCGCAGGGACACTACGAGCAGTACTTC. Its protein product is CASSEAQGHYEQYF.

A few counts support this clonotype. The chain recombines TRBV10-3 with TRBJ1-6; a possible D gene is TRBD1 (6 bases). The V and J ends lost 3 bases and 0 bases respectively, with 12 bases between them. The CDR3 has 17 amino acids. Germline V CDR1 and CDR2: ENHRY, SYGVKD. The CDR3 DNA reads TGTGCCATCAGTGATACAGGGAGGAGCTCCTATAATTCACCCCTCCACTTT. Amino acids: CAISDTGRSSYNSPLHF.

The sample holds one count of this clonotype. The chain carries TRBV29-1 and TRBJ1-1; D is ambiguous. V dropped 2 bases and J dropped 6 bases, with 7 bases sitting between them. CDR1 and CDR2 (germline): SQVTM, ANQGSEA. This CDR3 contains 11 residues. Written as DNA, the CDR3 is TGCAGCGTTGAAAAGGCTTCTGAAGCTTTCTTT. Translating it yields CSVEKASEAFF.

This clonotype appeared once. V usage is TRBV30 and J usage is TRBJ1-2; TRBD1 agrees at 8 bases. Per the germline V gene, CDR1 is GTSNPN and CDR2 is SVGIG (reference sequence). Trimming removed 3 bases from V and 10 bases from J; junction bases left unmatched: 10. This CDR3 is built from 13 residues. CDR3 sequence (DNA): TGTGCCTGGAGGAGGGACAGGACGCTTCCCTACACCTTC. The encoded protein is CAWRRDRTLPYTF.

The chain has TRBV19 and TRBJ2-7, with 9 bases identical to TRBD1. Per germline, CDR1 LNHDA and CDR2 SQIVND (reference sequence). The V and J ends lost 5 bases and 7 bases, in that order; junction bases with no gene match: 12. This CDR3 region has 15 residues. In DNA form, the CDR3 reads TGTGCCAGTAGTCCGGACAGGGGCCCTAACAATGAGCAGTACTTC. Its translation is CASSPDRGPNNEQYF.

This clonotype has a handful of counts. CDR3 sequence (DNA): TGTGCCAGCAGGGACGACAGTATCTCCTACGAGCAGTACTTC. Translation gives CASRDDSISYEQYF. This sequence joins TRBV25-1 and TRBJ2-7, with D perhaps TRBD1 (5 bases). The CDR3 is 14 amino acids. V shed 6 bases and J shed 0 bases, with 12 bases lying between them. Germline values: CDR1 MGHDK, CDR2 SYGVNS.

This clonotype was observed a few times. The rearrangement joins TRBV20-1 to TRBJ2-7; TRBD2 matches at 8 bases. The V segment lost 1 base and the J segment 5 bases; nucleotides outside the gene matches: 7. Germline assignment: CDR1 DFQATT and CDR2 SNEGSKA (reference sequence). The CDR3 has 14 amino acids. CDR3 sequence: CSARVGGAIDEQYF. CDR3 nucleotide sequence: TGCAGTGCTAGAGTCGGGGGGGCCATCGACGAGCAGTACTTC.

As for this clonotype: A read error may be the cause here, since a much bigger clone is one base away. This chain connects TRBV6-4 to TRBJ2-7, with 9 positions matching TRBD2. The CDR3 is 15 residues long. Germline values: CDR1 MRHNA, CDR2 SNTAGT. V lost 4 bases and J lost 7; bases outside the gene matches: 11. CDR3 sequence: CASSVASGVSNEQYF. CDR3 bases: TGTGCCAGCAGTGTGGCTAGCGGGGTGAGCAATGAGCAGTACTTC.

At least ten counts were recorded for this clonotype. The rearrangement links TRBV28 to TRBJ2-1; D remains unclear. With 7 bases removed from V and 10 bases from J, the gap between germline ends came to 11 bases. The CDR3 totals 11 residues. Germline V gene lookup returns CDR1 MDHEN and CDR2 SYDVKM. The CDR3 spells CASTLGREQFF. The CDR3 DNA follows: TGTGCCAGCACCCTTGGTAGGGAGCAGTTCTTC.